Below, one T cell receptor beta chain is given with its context. The antigen this receptor binds is unknown. No base quality values were provided; no much bigger clone lies one nucleotide off. The sample comes from a study of blood T cell repertoires in COVID-19 (dated by TCRdb to about 2020). Broadly, across the study: Samples covering the acute and convalescent phases of COVID-19 were provided by collaborators in the United States, Italy and Spain. The prospective study material was composed of cDNA or gDNA derived from T cells, B-cell-depleted T cells, or PBMCs. The dataset comprised deeply sampled blood TCRbeta repertoires from subjects exposed to, actively infected with, or recovered from COVID-19. The repertoires were released in a freely available public database meant as a resource for research on the immune response to SARS-CoV-2. The samples were drawn from two sources: the first 160 participants of the ongoing ImmuneRACE study, and fewer than 1,500 subjects contributed by 6 global collaborators. The sample metadata nearly always contained a de-identified subject ID, COVID-19 status, age in years and sex. Where HLA class I and class II types were available, the types were taken from metadata supplied by the sample provider, not from assay-based typing.

The full study reports these points: The amount of clinical and demographic metadata varied by source and participant and was provided uncurated.

The immunoSEQ Assay, a bias-controlled multiplex PCR, was used to amplify TCRbeta CDR3 regions from genomic DNA. The authors' pipeline ran thus. The number of nucleated cells in each sample was estimated by amplification of reference gene primers within the assay. To quantify the absolute abundance of each unique TCRbeta CDR3 rearrangement, sequence reads were collapsed and filtered. For each sample, productive Simpson clonality was calculated by taking the square root of Simpson's diversity index across productive rearrangements. TCRdb stores this immuneACCESS table with in-frame sequences only. Part of the clones is absent; in the studies checked, under half of the shortfall reflects unresolved V genes, and no reason is known for the rest. From that table come the V and J calls and clone size; the DNA was used to work out D and trimming. This sample lists roughly 100,000 clones; 87% were detected once. About a sixth of the sample belongs to the ten largest clones.

Each collaborating institution followed its own protocols to collect whole blood in K2EDTA tubes. For TCRbeta analysis, collaborators shipped samples as frozen whole blood, isolated PBMCs, or DNA extracted from either of those sample types. This TCR came from a human donor in a cohort sampled during active COVID-19. The sample taken for sequencing was peripheral blood.

The DNA is as follows: TGTGCCAGCAGTGACACAGGGTCAGGCTCCTACGAGCAGTACTTC. It is translated as CASSDTGSGSYEQYF. The V and J genes are TRBV14 and TRBJ2-7; matching of 6 bases hints at TRBD1 as the D gene. At the junction V is shortened by 6 bases and J by 0 bases, with 15 bases in between. From cysteine to phenylalanine, the CDR3 is 15 amino acids long. Only CDR3 DNA remains: 45 bases, in frame from the first base. CDR1 SGHDN and CDR2 FVKESK are derived from the germline V gene.